This T cell receptor beta chain emerged from a study of T cells after yellow fever vaccination (dated by TCRdb to between 2017 and 2020). Regarding the research as a whole: Libraries from fractions with low cell numbers were prepared with the SMART-Seq v4 Ultra Low Input RNA kit. Blood was drawn at multiple timepoints before and after primary and secondary immunization, with bulk PBMC replicates and cell subsets isolated. Two healthy male donors, one aged 18 to 30 and one aged 30 to 39 years, were included in the cohort. Bulk TCR alpha and beta repertoires were sequenced longitudinally to track T-cell clones before and after primary and booster YFV17D yellow fever vaccination.

Between the V and J ends, shortened by 6 bases and 4 bases respectively, the junction contains 13 bases. The CDR3, cysteine through phenylalanine, is 14 amino acids long. Kept here is only the CDR3 DNA, which spans 42 bases and is read in frame from base 1. Explained via the paper, the treatment or condition label denotes: live attenuated yellow fever vaccine strain. PBMCs were isolated from peripheral blood using a standard Ficoll-Paque protocol. Dynabeads CD4 and CD8 positive selection kits were used to isolate CD4 and CD8 T-cell fractions. TriZol was used to extract RNA from bulk PBMCs, from CD4 and CD8 fractions, and from dextramer-positive and dextramer-negative fractions. TCR cDNA was synthesized by 5'RACE template switching, through which a universal primer site and unique molecular identifiers were introduced. Priming for cDNA synthesis came from both the TCR alpha and TCR beta constant segments. Library amplification used two PCR steps, and the second PCR step added sample barcodes and sequencing adapters. Sequencing of the libraries was done on either Illumina HiSeq 2500 (2x100 bp) or NovaSeq (2x150 bp). Concerning the study's data processing: Demultiplexing of reads and collapsing into UMI consensus sequences were performed with MIGEC, and V(D)J alignment was carried out with MiXCR. Vaccine-responding clonotypes were identified with edgeR using replicate PBMC samples, with FDR below 0.01 and a log2 fold change above 5 up to day 15 being required. Each bulk clonotype was labeled CD4 or CD8 based on which sequenced repertoire, CD4 or CD8, contained the clonotype at higher abundance. The public sequencing data were trimmed at Q25 with fastp and processed into clonotypes with MiXCR by TCRdb, which kept only in-frame beta chains. Identical CDR3 proteins give one entry, which carries the most common genes and DNA. V and J calls and clone size were set by TCRdb, not the authors. Recorded for this sample are around 68,000 distinct CDR3 sequences; more than 5.5% of them occurred a single time. The leading ten clones occupy 25% to 35% of the sample.

Comment on this clonotype: It lacks a known antigen. No quality values exist for individual bases; no much larger clone is one base distant.

General study outcomes and caveats: The secondary T-cell response was weaker than the primary response but faster, peaking on day 5 instead of day 15. A small fraction of clonotypes showed up in both the CD4 and CD8 compartments, probably as a result of convergent recombination. FACS-sorted repertoires could contain abundant contaminating clonotypes from the bulk population, so computational filtering was required. The study included only two donors, which limits how far the findings can be generalized. After the booster, most clones that had expanded after primary vaccination were detected again (roughly 95% of CD4 and under 90% of CD8), suggesting broad maintenance of memory.

This TCR was recovered from a man between 18 and 35 years old who received the YFV17D yellow fever vaccine. This specimen was CD8+ T cells sorted from PBMCs, taken 9 to 11 days after the first yellow fever vaccination. The chain was built from TRBV12-3 or TRBV12-4 and TRBJ1-3; TRBD1 is possibly the D segment (5 matching bases). The CDR3 region has the sequence CASSLAGGGNTIYF. The DNA reads as follows: TGTGCCAGCAGCCTGGCGGGGGGAGGAAACACCATATATTTT.